One sample yielded the 4 T cell receptor beta chains listed below, sequenced in a study of blood T cell repertoires in COVID-19. Measured with immunoSEQ multiplex PCR; TCRdb has only the in-frame clones, and not every one. The sample shows tens of thousands of clones, 65% to 85% of them seen only once. Sequencing used peripheral blood. The receptor source for this set is a man older than 75 with active or convalescent COVID-19.

The rearrangement links TRBV2 to TRBJ2-5; D is unclear. CDR1 is SNHLY and CDR2 is FYNNEI in the germline V gene. The CDR3 length is 14 residues. Trimming removed 6 bases at V and 5 bases at J, with 16 bases between. DNA of the CDR3: TGTGCCAGCAGAGCCTCTTCTGGTACGGAGACCCAGTACTTC. This codes for CASRASSGTETQYF.

The chain uses TRBV7-8 and TRBJ1-5; 7 bases are shared with TRBD1. Looked up from germline, CDR1 is SGHVS and CDR2 is FQNEAQ. The CDR3 loop spans 16 amino acids. The V gene end was trimmed by 5 bases and the J gene end by 2 bases; junction bases not matched to a gene: 9. The CDR3 is CASSPHQGEGNQPQHF. The CDR3 region has the DNA TGTGCCAGCAGCCCCCATCAGGGGGAAGGCAATCAGCCCCAGCATTTT.

The chain links TRBV7-9 to TRBJ1-1; D call uncertain. Germline V gives CDR1 SEHNR, CDR2 FQNEAQ (reference sequence). There are 14 residues in the CDR3. Between the trimmed V and J ends, which lost 1 base and 6 bases, there was a span of 12 bases. The CDR3 reads CASSLGGLAAEAFF. The CDR3 nucleotides read TGTGCCAGCAGCTTAGGAGGTCTGGCGGCTGAAGCTTTCTTT.

The chain uses TRBV11-2 and TRBJ2-3; 8 bases are shared with TRBD1. The germline V gene has CDR1 SGHAT and CDR2 FQNNGV. The CDR3 extends over 13 amino acids. The J segment lost 6 bases and the V segment lost 5 bases, leaving 4 bases of the junction unmatched. Here the CDR3 reads CASSRDRRDTQYF. CDR3 nucleotide sequence: TGTGCCAGCAGCCGGGACAGGCGTGATACGCAGTATTTT.